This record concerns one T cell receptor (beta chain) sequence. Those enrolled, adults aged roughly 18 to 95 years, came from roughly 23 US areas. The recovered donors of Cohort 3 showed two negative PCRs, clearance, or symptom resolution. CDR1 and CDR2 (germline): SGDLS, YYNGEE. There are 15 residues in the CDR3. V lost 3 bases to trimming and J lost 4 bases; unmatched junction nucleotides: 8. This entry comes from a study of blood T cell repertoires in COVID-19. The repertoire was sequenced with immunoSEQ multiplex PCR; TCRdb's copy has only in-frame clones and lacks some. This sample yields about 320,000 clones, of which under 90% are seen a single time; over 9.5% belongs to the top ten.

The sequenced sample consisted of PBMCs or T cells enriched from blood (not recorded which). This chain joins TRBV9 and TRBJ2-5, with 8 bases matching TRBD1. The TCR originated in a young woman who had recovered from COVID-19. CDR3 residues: CASSASGTGGETQYF. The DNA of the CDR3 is TGTGCCAGCAGCGCATCCGGGACAGGCGGAGAGACCCAGTACTTC.